This T cell receptor beta chain was sequenced during a study of Ad26.COV2.S vaccination and SARS-CoV-2 variants. The treatment denotes: 15 to 20 received Ad26.COV2.S at low or high dose, single or two shots; about 5 received placebo; per-sample allocation not given. Sampling took place 63 days after the first vaccine or placebo injection. Generated by immunoSEQ multiplex PCR, the TCRdb table keeps only in-frame clones and is missing some. The table records about 350,000 clones, roughly 85% of them present only once. CDR3 length: 15 amino acids. Trimming stripped 6 bases from V and 6 bases from J, with 18 bases between. Germline V gene data show CDR1 as WSHSY and CDR2 as SAAADI.

The source material was peripheral blood, sampled in a trial of Ad26.COV2.S vaccine versus placebo. This sequence joins TRBV10-2 and TRBJ1-5; tentatively, D is TRBD1 (5 bases). The clonotype comes from a person between 18 and 60 years old who received the Ad26.COV2.S COVID-19 vaccine or a placebo. The CDR3 here is CASRARESMGQPQHF. For the CDR3, the DNA is TGCGCCAGCAGAGCCAGGGAGAGCATGGGTCAGCCCCAGCATTTT.